These 20 T cell receptor beta chains share one sample of origin, sequenced in a study of T-cell memory formation after mild COVID-19. Each CDR3 protein gets one entry after TCRdb re-called the 5' RACE reads with MiXCR. The table has about 290,000 distinct CDR3 sequences, around a sixth seen once. Sample: PBMCs or a T cell subset sorted from them (not recorded which). These receptors came from a man younger than 35 who had mild COVID-19 (a few samples of this study predate the infection). Cell type and time point are not known.

The CDR3 region is CASSLETGNRGYTF. CDR3 bases: TGTGCCAGCAGCTTAGAGACAGGGAACCGTGGCTACACCTTC. The gene calls are TRBV7-2 and TRBJ1-2, with 7 bases fitting TRBD1. Germline CDR1 is SGHTA and CDR2 is FQGNSA. The trim removed 1 base at V and 7 bases at J, leaving 6 bases unmatched. CDR3 length equals 14 residues.

This clonotype was counted a few times. The V and J genes are TRBV5-1 and TRBJ2-5; D is ambiguous. The germline V gene has CDR1 SGHRS and CDR2 YFSETQ. The CDR3 sequence is 20 residues long. V lost 2 bases to trimming and J lost 1 base, with 27 bases between them. The CDR3 sequence is CASSFPNQSGRPASQETQYF. The CDR3 DNA sequence: TGCGCCAGCAGCTTCCCTAACCAGAGTGGAAGGCCCGCGAGCCAAGAGACCCAGTACTTC.

The rearrangement links TRBV24-1 to TRBJ2-1; 12 bases are a match to TRBD2. Germline-derived CDR1 and CDR2 are KGHDR and SFDVKD. V lost 4 bases and J lost 6; bases outside the gene matches: 6. The CDR3 loop spans 16 amino acids. For the CDR3, the DNA is TGTGCCACCAGTGACCTGACTAGCGGGGGCCCCAATGAGCAGTTCTTC. Protein sequence: CATSDLTSGGPNEQFF.

Many counts were recorded for this clonotype. The gene calls are TRBV7-9 and TRBJ2-3; possibly TRBD1 for D (6 bases). The V end was cut by 2 bases, the J end by 5 bases, with 17 bases between. Germline V lookup: CDR1 SEHNR, CDR2 FQNEAQ (reference sequence). CDR3 length: 16 residues. CDR3 coding DNA: TGTGCCAGCAGCTTACTCGCCGCCAGACAGGAAGATACGCAGTATTTT. Protein: CASSLLAARQEDTQYF.

Regarding this clonotype: Being one base from a much bigger clone, this may be a read error. The V and J genes are TRBV5-5 and TRBJ2-2; a possible D gene is TRBD1 (6 bases). V lost 4 bases to trimming and J lost 5 bases, with 12 bases between them. The CDR3 covers 14 residues. Germline CDR1 is SGHKS and CDR2 is YYEKEE (reference sequence). The chain's CDR3 is CASSQTGKTGELFF. In nucleotides, the CDR3 is TGTGCCAGCAGCCAGACAGGAAAAACCGGGGAGCTGTTTTTT.

This clonotype was counted only a few times. The V call is TRBV4-2, the J call TRBJ2-2, with D tentatively TRBD2 (5 bases). Germline V lookup: CDR1 LGHNA, CDR2 YNFKEQ. The CDR3 is made up of 14 amino acids. Trimming cost V 2 bases and J 7 bases, with 11 bases left between them. The CDR3 DNA reads TGTGCCAGCAGCCAAACTAGGTTGGACGGGGAGCTGTTTTTT. Translating gives CASSQTRLDGELFF.

This chain connects TRBV4-1 to TRBJ1-2; D call uncertain. The V end lost 0 bases, the J end lost 5 bases, and 13 bases lay between the germline ends. The CDR3 extends over 15 amino acids. The germline CDR1 and CDR2 sequences are MGHRA and YSYEKL. CDR3: CASSQERISTYGYTF. CDR3 nucleotides: TGCGCCAGCAGCCAAGAAAGGATTTCTACGTATGGCTACACCTTC.

This clonotype was recorded a few times. The CDR3 bases are TGTGCCAGCATGGGAAATCTGGGGGAGACCCAGTACTTC. It codes for CASMGNLGETQYF. The chain links TRBV6-1 to TRBJ2-5; D is unclear. This CDR3 is built from 13 residues. V was trimmed by 7 bases and J by 5 bases, leaving 14 bases between them. CDR1 and CDR2 (germline): MNHNS, SASEGT.

The rearrangement links TRBV7-8 to TRBJ2-7; D perhaps matches TRBD2 (5 bases). V was trimmed by 6 bases and J by 3 bases, leaving 21 bases between them. The CDR3 loop spans 16 amino acids. Germline values: CDR1 SGHVS, CDR2 FQNEAQ. CDR3 in amino acids: CASRRSRDRNFYEQYF. For the CDR3, the DNA is TGTGCCAGCAGACGCTCGAGGGATCGGAACTTCTACGAGCAGTACTTC. The full variable domain, rest sourced from reference TRBV7-8 and TRBJ2-7, is GAGVSQSPRYKVAKRGQDVALRCDPISGHVSLFWYQQALGQGPEFLTYFQNEAQLDKSGLPSDRFFAERPEGSVSTLKIQRTQQEDSAVYLCASRRSRDRNFYEQYFGPGTRLTVT.

The table lists this clonotype with a few counts. This sequence joins TRBV6-5 and TRBJ2-7; 10 bases map to TRBD1. The trim removed 2 bases at V and 4 bases at J, leaving 5 bases unmatched. The CDR3 sequence is 15 residues long. Germline V gives CDR1 MNHEY, CDR2 SVGAGI. CDR3 loop: CASSYAGQGNYEQYF. The CDR3 DNA is TGTGCCAGCAGTTACGCGGGACAGGGGAATTACGAGCAGTACTTC.

This clonotype turned up a few times. This rearrangement joins TRBV5-1 to TRBJ2-1; the D is unclear. CDR1 and CDR2 from the germline V gene are SGHRS and YFSETQ. V lost 0 bases to trimming and J lost 4 bases, with 14 bases between them. The CDR3 is 16 amino acids. CDR3 nucleotides: TGCGCCAGCAGCTTGGCCCGGGTTGAGCCGTACAATGAGCAGTTCTTC. This translates into CASSLARVEPYNEQFF.

This clonotype was counted at least ten times. This sequence joins TRBV12-3 or TRBV12-4 and TRBJ1-2, with a possible D match to TRBD1 (5 bases). The CDR3 runs to 12 residues. Trimming removed 7 bases from V and 6 bases from J, with 12 bases in between. As DNA, the CDR3 is TGTGCCAGCACCCTGGAGGGGAATGGCTACACCTTC. Amino acid sequence: CASTLEGNGYTF.

This clonotype appeared many times. Here the CDR3 reads CASSSNVAQYF. In DNA, the CDR3 is TGTGCCAGCAGCTCCAACGTAGCCCAGTACTTC. The gene calls are TRBV7-2 and TRBJ2-5; no reliable D call. This CDR3 spans 11 amino acids. Trimming left V 4 bases short and J 9 bases short, with 9 bases between. Germline V gene data show CDR1 as SGHTA and CDR2 as FQGNSA.

V usage is TRBV2 and J usage is TRBJ1-1, with D uncertain. CDR1 and CDR2 from the germline V gene are SNHLY and FYNNEI. Between the trimmed V and J ends, which lost 11 bases and 1 base, there was a span of 11 bases. There are 12 residues in the CDR3. The DNA for the CDR3 is TGTGCCGGCTCGGTCGGGAACACTGAAGCTTTCTTT. Translation: CAGSVGNTEAFF.

This clonotype showed up just a few times. This chain links TRBV28 with TRBJ1-2; D call uncertain. Deletions cut 1 base from V and 8 bases from J, with 17 bases between. The CDR3 runs 15 residues. CDR1 is MDHEN and CDR2 is SYDVKM in the germline V gene. CDR3 DNA: TGTGCCAGCAGTTTATTCAGCGGGGTCCTTGGGGGCTACACCTTC. Amino acids: CASSLFSGVLGGYTF.

This clonotype has at least ten counts. This chain uses TRBV12-3 or TRBV12-4 with TRBJ2-5, with D perhaps being TRBD1 or TRBD2 (5 bases each). This CDR3 region has 13 residues. With 7 bases removed from V and 3 bases from J, the gap between germline ends came to 12 bases. For the CDR3, the DNA is TGTGCCAGCATACCCGGGGCCGAAGAGACCCAGTACTTC. Its protein product is CASIPGAEETQYF.

This clonotype occurred a few times. The CDR3 coding sequence is TGTGCCACCAGTGAACCCAGTCGGCGAGAGACCCAGTACTTC. Translated, it gives CATSEPSRRETQYF. V is TRBV24-1 and J is TRBJ2-5, with no clear D. V lost 4 bases and J 4 bases, leaving 12 bases between the germline ends. This CDR3 has 14 residues. Germline loops: CDR1 KGHDR, CDR2 SFDVKD.

V is TRBV29-1 and J is TRBJ1-2; D is ambiguous. Trimming cost V 4 bases and J 6 bases, with 3 bases left between them. Germline lookup yields CDR1 SQVTM and CDR2 ANQGSEA. The CDR3 sequence is 9 residues long. CDR3 in DNA: TGCAGCGTTGTTGATGGCTACACCTTC. Residues: CSVVDGYTF.

The chain joins TRBV10-3 to TRBJ2-7, with 8 nucleotides matching TRBD2. V trimming: 11 bases; J trimming: 2 bases; junction bases outside the gene matches: 17. This CDR3 comprises 16 residues. The germline gives CDR1 ENHRY, CDR2 SYGVKD. CDR3 sequence reads: CASSRGAAFETYEQYV. The DNA for the CDR3 is TGTGCCTCTTCGCGGGGGGCCGCTTTTGAGACCTACGAGCAGTACGTC.

This clonotype has more than one count but fewer than ten. This chain connects TRBV4-1 to TRBJ2-1, with 8 positions matching TRBD1. Trimming cost V 6 bases and J 4 bases; bases outside gene matches: 8. The CDR3 runs to 15 residues. Per the germline V gene, CDR1 is MGHRA and CDR2 is YSYEKL. CDR3 amino acids: CASRGPGGWYNEQFF. CDR3 in DNA: TGCGCCAGCAGAGGACCAGGGGGCTGGTACAATGAGCAGTTCTTC.